This T cell receptor (beta chain) stems from a study of T-cell memory formation after mild COVID-19. TCRdb processed the 5' RACE reads anew with MiXCR; each CDR3 protein has one entry. The table shows about 350,000 distinct CDR3 sequences, with 25% to 30% occurring only once. Study findings and constraints: Proof of SARS-CoV-2 specificity was absent for the second-wave clones that crested on day 37. Clones contracting across day 15 to 85 had a balanced CD4/CD8 profile; later expanding clones leaned CD4+. Pre-infection memory already had some responding clones, implying cross-reactive memory joined. The CD4+ clones that contracted clustered mainly within CM and EM, and the CD8+ clones concentrated in EMRA.

The CDR3 has 14 amino acids. V shed 6 bases and J 4 bases; nucleotides not matched to a gene: 4. This clonotype has a handful of counts. Antigen specificity is unknown. Sequences were obtained from PBMCs or a T cell subset sorted from them (not recorded which). The chain couples TRBV12-3 or TRBV12-4 to TRBJ2-2; TRBD2 agrees at 8 bases. The TCR comes from an adult woman who had mild COVID-19 (a few samples of this study predate the infection). Cell type and time point are not known. The CDR3 reads CASRSLAGTGELFF. The CDR3 DNA reads TGTGCCAGCAGGTCCCTAGCGGGCACCGGGGAGCTGTTTTTT.